This T cell receptor beta chain appears in the sequencing data of a study of T cells expressing NK-cell markers. The overall study: From sorted CD3+CD56+NKG2C+, CD3+CD56+NKG2C- and CD3+CD56-NKG2C+ T cells came the TCR beta repertoires. One of eight sequenced donors was HCMV-seronegative; the other seven were seropositive.

As concerns this clonotype: Its antigen remains unidentified.

CDR1 and CDR2 (germline): SEHNR, FQNEAQ (reference sequence). The CDR3 has 17 amino acids. The study, taken as a whole, reports: Similarly, these clonotypes led the CD3+CD56-NKG2C+ fraction as well in four donors.

TCRdb re-called the 5' RACE reads and gives one entry per CDR3 protein, without DNA. There are about 150,000 distinct CDR3 sequences in the sample, with roughly a fifth held by the top ten. The sample comprised blood T cells: a sorted CD56 or NKG2C T cell subset, CD4+ or CD8+ T cells, or bulk PBMC T cells (not recorded which). The V call is TRBV7-9, the J call TRBJ2-6; TCRdb designates TRBD1, a call that cannot be tested without DNA. This clonotype was obtained from a man aged 18-70 years in good health. CDR3 amino acids: CASRPPGRPLGANVLTF.